The sequence of this T cell receptor beta chain was determined in a study of CD8 T cells in ankylosing spondylitis. Study results and limitations: Reported data indicate significant enrichment of disease-linked clones within matched ankylosing spondylitis synovial fluid.

Making use of molecular barcodes, quantitative 5'-RACE generated TCR beta libraries. TCRdb called the 5' RACE reads again in MiXCR, with one record for every CDR3 protein. The sample consists of about 140,000 distinct CDR3 sequences, 30% to 40% of them appearing once. This clonotype was found a few times. Its specificity is unknown. Trimming cost V 4 bases and J 5 bases, with 15 bases left between them. Germline CDR1 reads SNHLY; CDR2 reads FYNNEI. The CDR3 runs 16 residues. The clonotype comes from a male donor with ankylosing spondylitis. Specimen: synovial fluid, either unsorted or a sorted T cell fraction (not recorded which). This chain connects TRBV2 to TRBJ1-6; D possibly corresponds to TRBD1 (6 bases). The CDR3 DNA follows: TGTGCCAGCAGTGGACCCTCAACAGGGAATAATTCACCCCTCCACTTT. Translating gives CASSGPSTGNNSPLHF.